This TCR beta chain is drawn from a study of identical twins. TCRdb called the 5' RACE reads again in MiXCR, with one record for every CDR3 protein. This sample yields some 1,700,000 distinct CDR3 sequences, of which less than 35% are seen a single time; less than 0.35% belongs to the top ten. Germline V CDR1 and CDR2: ENHRY, SYGVKD. The length of the CDR3 is 13 residues. V trimming: 7 bases; J trimming: 3 bases; junction bases outside the gene matches: 6. This clonotype was seen a handful of times. The receptor was isolated from a newborn girl in good health. The chain carries TRBV10-3 and TRBJ2-7; 7 bases fit TRBD1. The source material was cord blood. The CDR3 is CAINPTGNYEQYF. The CDR3 bases are TGTGCCATCAATCCGACAGGGAACTACGAGCAGTACTTC.